This record concerns one TCR beta chain sequence. The data originate from a study of cytomegalovirus exposure and HLA in healthy donors. In the study overall: When 398 donors were genotyped, about 80% of them were found to fall in the Caucasian-associated ancestry cluster.

Primers for the PCR totalled 60 Vbeta and 13 Jbeta. Some clones are missing from TCRdb's copy, which holds only in-frame ones; the method was immunoSEQ multiplex PCR. The sample shows some 120,000 clones, 70% to 75% of them seen only once. The sequence came from a woman in her 40s in good health and CMV-seronegative. The sample comprised PBMCs.

CDR3 sequence reads: CASSSLLAGGPSSYEQYF. Here the CDR3 DNA reads TGTGCCAGCAGCTCCCTCCTAGCGGGAGGGCCAAGCTCCTACGAGCAGTACTTC. This rearrangement joins TRBV11-2 to TRBJ2-7; 12 nucleotides align to TRBD2. The CDR3 runs to 18 residues. With 4 bases clipped from V and 0 bases from J, the junction kept 10 bases outside the gene matches. Germline V gene lookup returns CDR1 SGHAT and CDR2 FQNNGV. Full variable domain (remainder filled in from reference TRBV11-2 and TRBJ2-7): EAGVAQSPRYKIIEKRQSVAFWCNPISGHATLYWYQQILGQGPKLLIQFQNNGVVDDSQLPKDRFSAERLKGVDSTLKIQPAKLEDSAVYLCASSSLLAGGPSSYEQYFGPGTRLTVT.